Listed here are 20 T cell receptor beta chains from one sample, sequenced in a study of blood T cell repertoires in COVID-19. Generated by immunoSEQ multiplex PCR, the TCRdb table keeps only in-frame clones and is missing some. The sample consists of roughly 350,000 clones, roughly 89% of them appearing once. The sequenced sample consisted of peripheral blood. These receptors originate from a woman between 18 and 29 years old who had recovered from COVID-19.

The rearrangement joins TRBV7-2 to TRBJ1-6; D call uncertain. The V end lost 6 bases, the J end lost 8 bases, and 17 bases lay between the germline ends. The CDR3 has 15 amino acids. Germline V gene lookup returns CDR1 SGHTA and CDR2 FQGNSA. CDR3 sequence reads: CASRLRYGRDSPLHF. CDR3 DNA sequence: TGTGCCAGCAGGCTTCGGTATGGGAGAGATTCACCCCTCCACTTT.

This chain uses TRBV11-3 with TRBJ1-4; TRBD1 might be the D (6 bases). The length of the CDR3 is 15 residues. Germline CDR1 and CDR2: SGHNT and YENEEA. V lost 5 bases to trimming and J lost 6 bases, with 16 bases between them. The chain's CDR3 is CASSRGAGADEKLFF. CDR3 nucleotide sequence: TGTGCCAGCAGCCGAGGGGCAGGGGCAGATGAAAAACTGTTTTTT.

V usage is TRBV19 and J usage is TRBJ2-7; 7 bases are shared with TRBD1. The V segment lost 3 bases and the J segment 1 base; nucleotides outside the gene matches: 3. The CDR3 covers 14 residues. Germline V CDR1 and CDR2: LNHDA, SQIVND (reference sequence). The CDR3 DNA reads TGTGCCAGTAGTATGACAGGGCGATCCTACGAGCAGTACGTC. Its translation: CASSMTGRSYEQYV.

The chain is built from TRBV2 and TRBJ2-7; 7 positions match TRBD2. The CDR3 is 16 residues long. The V and J ends lost 7 bases and 0 bases, in that order; junction bases with no gene match: 12. Germline loops: CDR1 SNHLY, CDR2 FYNNEI. In nucleotides, the CDR3 is TGTGCCAGCACACTCGGCTCCAGCGGGAACTCCTACGAGCAGTACGTC. It translates to CASTLGSSGNSYEQYV.

The rearrangement uses TRBV2 and TRBJ1-1; 9 nucleotides align to TRBD1. Germline values: CDR1 SNHLY, CDR2 FYNNEI. CDR3 length equals 13 residues. Unmatched junction bases numbered 9, after V lost 8 bases and J lost 8 bases. CDR3 bases: TGTGCCAGCCACCGGGACAGGGAAAAAGAAGCTTTCTTT. Residues: CASHRDREKEAFF.

The chain links TRBV29-1 to TRBJ2-3; no clear D gene. This CDR3 is built from 13 residues. Germline V gene lookup returns CDR1 SQVTM and CDR2 ANQGSEA. The V gene lost 4 bases and the J gene lost 4 bases, with 12 bases spanning the gap. The CDR3: CSVGYRESDTQYF. DNA for the CDR3: TGCAGCGTTGGCTACCGCGAATCAGATACGCAGTATTTT.

V is TRBV10-1 and J is TRBJ2-3; D possibly corresponds to TRBD1 (5 bases). Germline V gene sequence: CDR1 WNHNN, CDR2 SYGVQD (reference sequence). The CDR3 has 14 amino acids. The V gene lost 5 bases and the J gene lost 6 bases, with 15 bases spanning the gap. Here the CDR3 DNA reads TGCGCCAGCAGTAAAACGTACAGGTCTGATACGCAGTATTTT. It is translated as CASSKTYRSDTQYF.

The chain is built from TRBV9 and TRBJ2-2, with 9 bases matching TRBD2. The germline V gene has CDR1 SGDLS and CDR2 YYNGEE. The CDR3 extends over 16 amino acids. V trimming: 0 bases; J trimming: 5 bases; junction bases outside the gene matches: 5. For the CDR3, the DNA is TGTGCCAGCAGCGTAGATAGCGGGAGATATACCGGGGAGCTGTTTTTT. Translation gives CASSVDSGRYTGELFF.

The chain is built from TRBV2 and TRBJ2-5; TRBD2 agrees at 14 bases. The CDR3 totals 16 residues. Looked up from germline, CDR1 is SNHLY and CDR2 is FYNNEI. Unmatched junction bases numbered 9, after V lost 6 bases and J lost 6 bases. CDR3 residues: CASSLGLAGGRKTQYF. Here the CDR3 DNA reads TGTGCCAGCAGCCTTGGACTAGCGGGAGGTCGGAAGACCCAGTACTTC.

This chain connects TRBV9 to TRBJ2-1; D unclear. Germline-derived CDR1 and CDR2 are SGDLS and YYNGEE. Trimming pared 1 base from V and 0 bases from J, leaving 11 bases between. The CDR3 has 16 residues. CDR3: CASSVNRLASYNEQFF. CDR3 nucleotides: TGTGCCAGCAGCGTAAATCGACTGGCCTCCTACAATGAGCAGTTCTTC.

As concerns this clone: The same CDR3 is also encoded by other DNA sequences in this sample. The chain employs TRBV19 and TRBJ1-2; 11 bases align to TRBD1. Germline lookup yields CDR1 LNHDA and CDR2 SQIVND (reference sequence). With 5 bases clipped from V and 5 bases from J, the junction kept 4 bases outside the gene matches. The CDR3 extends over 14 amino acids. In DNA, the CDR3 is TGTGCCAGTAGTCCCGGACAGGGGGCTTATGGCTACACCTTC. Protein sequence: CASSPGQGAYGYTF.

The chain carries TRBV14 and TRBJ2-1; maybe TRBD2 (5 bases). This CDR3 comprises 15 residues. The V gene's germline CDR1 is SGHDN and CDR2 FVKESK. Trimming took off 4 bases at V and 5 bases at J, with 15 bases between the two ends. CDR3 nucleotides: TGTGCCAGCAGCCGATATCTTGGACTGCACAATGAGCAGTTCTTC. Protein product: CASSRYLGLHNEQFF.

The chain is built from TRBV27 and TRBJ2-1, with a weak D call TRBD2 (6 bases). This CDR3 is 14 amino acids long. Trimming stripped 3 bases from V and 10 bases from J, with 16 bases between. Germline V gene sequence: CDR1 MNHEY, CDR2 SMNVEV (reference sequence). The CDR3 region has the DNA TGTGCCAGCAGTTTCCTCCAAACTAGCAGCGAGCAGTTCTTC. The encoded protein is CASSFLQTSSEQFF.

V usage is TRBV27 and J usage is TRBJ1-1, with D unresolved. Germline CDR1 is MNHEY and CDR2 is SMNVEV (reference sequence). The germline V and J ends were trimmed by 1 base and 2 bases, with 11 bases remaining between them. The CDR3 runs to 15 residues. The CDR3 bases are TGTGCCAGCAGTTTATACGGGATCCCTAACACTGAAGCTTTCTTT. Protein sequence: CASSLYGIPNTEAFF.

V is TRBV4-3 and J is TRBJ1-2; TRBD1 agrees at 10 bases. Germline assignment: CDR1 LGHNA and CDR2 YSLEER. The CDR3 spans 14 residues. Trimming removed 4 bases from V and 5 bases from J; junction bases left unmatched: 4. The CDR3 is CASSRGTGDYGYTF. CDR3 nucleotide sequence: TGCGCCAGCAGCCGAGGGACAGGGGATTATGGCTACACCTTC.

The chain couples TRBV4-1 to TRBJ1-2; D is undetermined. Germline-derived CDR1 and CDR2 are MGHRA and YSYEKL. This CDR3 has 14 amino acids. The germline V and J ends were trimmed by 3 bases and 2 bases, with 10 bases remaining between them. The CDR3 DNA reads as TGCGCCAGCAGCCAGTATCCCAGGAACTATGGCTACACCTTC. Translating it yields CASSQYPRNYGYTF.

The genes are TRBV21-1 and TRBJ2-7; whether TRBD2, the table's D call, matches the DNA was not checked. TRBV21-1 is a documented pseudogene. This CDR3 has 13 amino acids. Written as DNA, the CDR3 is TGTGCCGCGTGCGGGAGGGCCGGTTACGAGCAGTACGTC. Its protein is CAACGRAGYEQYV.

V gene TRBV29-1 combines with J gene TRBJ1-4; TRBD1 is a possible D gene (6 bases). Germline V lookup: CDR1 SQVTM, CDR2 ANQGSEA. The CDR3 contains 13 residues. Between the trimmed V and J ends, which lost 5 bases and 8 bases, there was a span of 15 bases. The CDR3 nucleotides read TGCAGCGTTTTACAGGGAGGGAACGAAAAACTGTTTTTT. It yields the protein CSVLQGGNEKLFF. The full variable domain, its missing parts supplied by reference TRBV29-1 and TRBJ1-4, is SAVISQKPSRDICQRGTSLTIQCQVDSQVTMMFWYRQQPGQSLTLIATANQGSEATYESGFVIDKFPISRPNLTFSTLTVSNMSPEDSSIYLCSVLQGGNEKLFFGSGTQLSVL.

The chain uses TRBV6-2 or TRBV6-3 and TRBJ1-4, with 7 bases lining up with TRBD1. CDR3 length: 15 amino acids. J gave up 4 bases and V 1 base, and 3 bases lay outside the gene matches. Germline CDR1 and CDR2: MNHEY and SVGEGT. The CDR3 sequence is CASSYLDRNNEKLFF. DNA of the CDR3: TGTGCCAGCAGTTACTTGGACAGGAATAATGAAAAACTGTTTTTT.

This chain uses TRBV12-5 with TRBJ1-2, with TRBD1 matching 8 bases. V lost 6 bases and J lost 3; bases outside the gene matches: 21. Germline V gene lookup returns CDR1 LGHNT and CDR2 FRNRAP. The CDR3 length is 19 residues. CDR3 sequence: CASGHTTPLLYRGDYGYTF. In nucleotides, the CDR3 is TGTGCTAGTGGCCACACCACCCCTCTTCTCTACAGGGGGGACTATGGCTACACCTTC.